A selection of T cell receptor beta chains follows, all from one sample in a study of blood T cells in healthy people across ages. Using its own MiXCR run on the 5' RACE reads, TCRdb lists one record per CDR3 protein. The sample carries some 1.4 million distinct CDR3 sequences, approximately 40% recorded once. Specimen: blood. These receptors came from a woman younger than 30 in good health. The CDR3 runs from the conserved cysteine through the conserved F or W. Each record gives: J gene, V gene, clone size, D gene, CDR3 DNA, CDR3 protein. D genes are given only for firm matches. Part of the rows lack a size; the others show once, few, many or a class for expanded clones.

TRBJ1-5 TRBV6-5 - - TGTGCCAGCAGCCAACTAAGTGGCAGGCCAAATCAGCCCCAGCATTTT CASSQLSGRPNQPQHF
TRBJ2-5 TRBV11-2 - - TGTGCCAGCAGCGCAGGGGCTTCCATCCAAGAGACCCAGTACTTC CASSAGASIQETQYF
TRBJ2-3 TRBV28 - TRBD2 TGTGCCAGCAGATCTGGGACTAGCGACACAGATACGCAGTATTTT CASRSGTSDTDTQYF
TRBJ2-1 TRBV2 few - TGTGCCAGCGCCCCCGCAGGGAGGAACAATGAGCAGTTCTTC CASAPAGRNNEQFF
TRBJ2-7 TRBV29-1 few TRBD1 TGCAGCGTTGAAGGGGTGACAGGGGACGAGCAGTACTTC CSVEGVTGDEQYF
TRBJ2-5 TRBV3-1 - - TGTGCCAGCAGCCAAACTTATCGGGCTATCCAAGAGACCCAGTACTTC CASSQTYRAIQETQYF
TRBJ2-1 TRBV7-8 few - TGTGCCAGCAGCTCCGGGCCAGGAAAAGGCTCCTACAATGAGCAGTTCTTC CASSSGPGKGSYNEQFF
TRBJ2-3 TRBV13 - TRBD2 TGTGCCAGCGCGAGGGAGGGACCCACAGATACGCAGTATTTT CASAREGPTDTQYF
TRBJ2-3 TRBV12-3/TRBV12-4 - TRBD2 TGTGCCAGCAGTCCCAATCATAGGGGTCTTCTAGCGGGAGAGAGCACAGATACGCAGTATTTT CASSPNHRGLLAGESTDTQYF
TRBJ1-1 TRBV20-1 - - TGCAGTGCCTGGACGGGTATGAACACTGAAGCTTTCTTT CSAWTGMNTEAFF
TRBJ2-7 TRBV27 - - TGTGCCAGCAGTAGGGGGGTAACGGGATTACCCTACGAGCAGTACTTC CASSRGVTGLPYEQYF
TRBJ2-7 TRBV4-1 - - TGCGCCAGCAGCCAGCCTCCAACGGGGACCTACGAGCAGTACTTC CASSQPPTGTYEQYF
TRBJ1-1 TRBV12-3/TRBV12-4 few - TGTGCCAGCAGTTTATCGGCACAGGGGAACACTGAAGCTTTCTTT CASSLSAQGNTEAFF
TRBJ2-7 TRBV20-1 few TRBD2 TGCAGTGCTAGGGGGGCCGGGACTAGCATTTCCTACGAGCAGTACTTC CSARGAGTSISYEQYF
TRBJ2-7 TRBV25-1 - - TGTGCCAGCAGTGAAAGGGGGGGGGCAGGGGTATTTCTCAACGAGCAGTACTTC CASSERGGAGVFLNEQYF
TRBJ2-7 TRBV7-2 - TRBD2 TGTGCCAGCACGCCAGGCGGGAGTACCCACGAGCAGTACTTC CASTPGGSTHEQYF
TRBJ2-5 TRBV20-1 - TRBD2 TGCAGTGCTGTGCTGGGTAGCGGGGGACAAGAGACCCAGTACTTC CSAVLGSGGQETQYF
TRBJ2-3 TRBV11-2 - - TGTGCCAGCAGCTTAGCAGGGTTTGGAGATACGCAGTATTTT CASSLAGFGDTQYF
TRBJ2-3 TRBV15 - - TGTGCCACCAGCAGAGAAGGGAGTCATGTCACAGATACGCAGTATTTT CATSREGSHVTDTQYF
TRBJ2-7 TRBV4-1 - TRBD1 TGCGCCAGCAGCCAACCCGCACAGGGGATGAGAGAGCAGTACTTC CASSQPAQGMREQYF
TRBJ2-7 TRBV2 - - TGTGCCAGCAGTGGAAGGACTCGGAATTACGAGCAGTACTTC CASSGRTRNYEQYF
TRBJ1-5 TRBV20-1 few - TGCAGTGCTAGAGGGGGGGATGGCAATCAGCCCCAGCATTTT CSARGGDGNQPQHF
TRBJ1-1 TRBV18 once - TGTGCCAGCTCACCCCCGGTGGACACTGAAGCTTTCTTT CASSPPVDTEAFF
TRBJ1-2 TRBV5-1 - TRBD1 TGCGCCAGCAGCTTGTCGGGACAGGGGGCTTTAATCCCATATGGCTACACCTTC CASSLSGQGALIPYGYTF
TRBJ2-5 TRBV5-1 - - TGCGCCAGCAGCCTCCCAGCGGACTCCCGTAATGAGCAGTACTTC CASSLPADSRNEQYF
TRBJ2-7 TRBV30 - TRBD1 TGTGCCTGGAGTCGTGGAGACAGGGTCTACGAGCAGTACTTC CAWSRGDRVYEQYF
TRBJ1-2 TRBV21-1 - - TGTGCCAGCAGCAAAGGGAAGACAGTTTATGGCTACACCTTC CASSKGKTVYGYTF
TRBJ2-3 TRBV20-1 - TRBD2 TGCAGTGCTAGAGTAGCGGGAGGGCGCACAGATACGCAGTATTTT CSARVAGGRTDTQYF
TRBJ2-7 TRBV28 - TRBD2 TGTGCCAGCAGTTTTTCCACTAGCGGGGGTCGCAATGAGCAGTACTTC CASSFSTSGGRNEQYF
TRBJ2-3 TRBV4-1 - TRBD2 TGCGCCAGCAGCCACCCGGGACTAGCGGGGAGGGGAGATACGCAGTATTTT CASSHPGLAGRGDTQYF
TRBJ2-3 TRBV27 few - TGTGCCAGCAGCAATGTAGGGAAGGCCACGCAGTATTTT CASSNVGKATQYF
TRBJ2-5 TRBV20-1 few - TGCAGTGCTGGGCCCGGGACGGCGGTCGGGGAGACCCAGTACTTC CSAGPGTAVGETQYF
TRBJ2-6 TRBV19 - TRBD1 TGTGCCAGTAGTGTATCCGGGACAGCGAATTCTGGGGCCAACGTCCTGACTTTC CASSVSGTANSGANVLTF
TRBJ2-5 TRBV28 - TRBD1 TGTGCCAGCAGTTCCGCCGGGACAGGGATTGGAGAGCAGTACTTC CASSSAGTGIGEQYF